The T cell receptor (beta chain) described here comes from a study of cytomegalovirus exposure and HLA in healthy donors. Study conclusions and caveats: The classifier, whose performance was assessed in both the original and validation cohorts, reportedly diagnosed cytomegalovirus status with high specificity and sensitivity.

After removal of 1 base from V and 6 bases from J, the junction contained 6 bases not matched to a gene. The CDR3 is 15 residues long. Per germline, CDR1 GTSNPN and CDR2 SVGIG (reference sequence). PCR involved 60 Vbeta and 13 Jbeta primers. Per the original data handling: Roughly 11 million shared chains were among the approximately 76 million unique TCR beta chains that a later analysis counted. Data came from immunoSEQ multiplex PCR; TCRdb stores just in-frame clones and leaves some out. The V and J calls and clone size are taken from that table; D and trimming were inferred from the DNA. The sample holds 150,000 to 200,000 clones, about 80% seen once. Note on this clone: Its antigen is unknown.

The source material was PBMCs. The chain has TRBV30 and TRBJ1-5; the match to TRBD1 covers 10 bases. This receptor was taken from a middle-aged woman in good health and CMV-seronegative. CDR3 amino acids: CAWSGQGARSQPQHF. CDR3 in DNA: TGTGCCTGGAGTGGACAGGGGGCGCGAAGTCAGCCCCAGCATTTT.